This is a list of T cell receptor beta chains from one sample in a study of T cells in Graves' hyperthyroidism and ophthalmopathy. MiXCR, applied by TCRdb to the multiplex PCR reads, yields one record per CDR3 protein. The data show some 150,000 distinct CDR3 sequences, approximately 24% seen once. The specimen sequenced was blood. The receptors were gathered from a woman aged 45-65 years with Graves' hyperthyroidism that later progressed to Graves' ophthalmopathy. The CDR3 runs from the conserved cysteine through the conserved F or W. D genes are given only for firm matches. For some rows the clone size is stated as once, few or many, or as a class when expanded; others skip it.

d_gene,v_gene,j_gene,abundance,CDR3nt,CDR3aa
.,TRBV3-1,TRBJ2-2,.,TGTGCCAGCAGACCGACAGCGAACACCGGGGAGCTGTTTTTT,CASRPTANTGELFF
TRBD1,TRBV28,TRBJ1-2,many,TGTGCCAGCAGTTTCATCAGGGGGTATAACTATGGCTACACCTTC,CASSFIRGYNYGYTF
TRBD2,TRBV28,TRBJ2-3,many,TGTGCCAGCAGGCCTCCGGGACTAGCGGACTTCACAGATACGCAGTATTTT,CASRPPGLADFTDTQYF
TRBD1,TRBV30,TRBJ1-2,many,TGTGCCTGGAGGCCGGACAGGATTAACTATGGCTACACCTTC,CAWRPDRINYGYTF
.,TRBV19,TRBJ2-7,.,TGTGCCAGTAGTAACACAGGAGTTAACTACGAGCAGTACTTC,CASSNTGVNYEQYF
TRBD1,TRBV5-1,TRBJ1-5,many,TGCGCCAGCAGCTTGGAGGGACAGGGATATCAGCCCCAGCATTTT,CASSLEGQGYQPQHF
.,TRBV7-8,TRBJ2-3,many,TGTGCCAGCAGCTTCAGCGGGCTCGGCACAGATACGCAGTATTTT,CASSFSGLGTDTQYF
TRBD1,TRBV11-2,TRBJ1-5,.,TGTGCCAGCAGCCGACCCGGGACAGACAGCAATCAGCCCCAGCATTTT,CASSRPGTDSNQPQHF
.,TRBV9,TRBJ1-5,.,TGTGCCAGCAGCGTAGGACAAAATCAGCCCCAGCATTTT,CASSVGQNQPQHF
.,TRBV20-1,TRBJ1-1,many,TGCAGTGCTAGAGATCCGGGACGCATGAACACTGAAGCTTTCTTT,CSARDPGRMNTEAFF
.,TRBV7-8,TRBJ1-1,many,TGTGCCAGCAGCCGGGGGGACAAGAACACTGAAGCTTTCTTT,CASSRGDKNTEAFF
.,TRBV19,TRBJ1-1,many,TGTGCCACCCGGGGACTGCTGAACACTGAAGCTTTCTTT,CATRGLLNTEAFF
.,TRBV4-1,TRBJ2-2,few,TGCGCCAGCAGCCACCCCAAAGGGGCCACCGGGGAGCTGTTTTTT,CASSHPKGATGELFF
.,TRBV5-6,TRBJ2-2,many,TGTGCCAGCAGCCCGCCGGTAGTCACCGGGGAGCTGTTTTTT,CASSPPVVTGELFF
TRBD1,TRBV2,TRBJ1-1,many,TGTGCCAGCACCCAACAGGGGGAGAACACTGAAGCTTTCTTT,CASTQQGENTEAFF
.,TRBV9,TRBJ2-2,.,TGTGCCAGCAGCGTAGCTCAGACAAGAGGCGGGGAGCTGTTTTTT,CASSVAQTRGGELFF
TRBD2,TRBV12-3/TRBV12-4,TRBJ2-3,many,TGTGCCAGCAGTCCACTAGGTGCGGGAGGTTCCGGTACGCAGTATTTT,CASSPLGAGGSGTQYF
.,TRBV27,TRBJ1-5,many,TGTGCCAGCAGTCACGGACCCCTTTCGCCCCAGCATTTT,CASSHGPLSPQHF
.,TRBV27,TRBJ2-7,many,TGTGCCAGCAGTTTAGAAGGGGGGTCCTACGAGCAGTACTTC,CASSLEGGSYEQYF
.,TRBV20-1,TRBJ2-5,few,TGCAGTGCTAGTAGGGCTAGCCGGGAGACCCAGTACTTC,CSASRASRETQYF
TRBD1,TRBV18,TRBJ2-1,many,TGTGCCAGCTCATCCGGACAGGGAGCTTACAATGAGCAGTTCTTC,CASSSGQGAYNEQFF
TRBD1,TRBV15,TRBJ1-5,many,TGTGCCACCAGCTATGGACAGGTCAATCAGCCCCAGCATTTT,CATSYGQVNQPQHF
TRBD2,TRBV7-3,TRBJ2-3,.,TGTGCCAGCAGCGAAATAGCGGGAGAAGATACGCAGTATTTT,CASSEIAGEDTQYF
TRBD2,TRBV2,TRBJ2-1,many,TGTGCCAGCATCCCCCGGACTAGCGTGAAAGCCCGCTCCTACAATGAGCAGTTCTTC,CASIPRTSVKARSYNEQFF
TRBD1,TRBV11-2,TRBJ2-2,.,TGTGCCAGCAGCTTAGCCCAGGGGGTCGGGGAGCTGTTTTTT,CASSLAQGVGELFF
TRBD2,TRBV27,TRBJ2-7,few,TGTGCCAGCAGCTCAAGCGGGAGGGCCGACTACGAGCAGTACTTC,CASSSSGRADYEQYF
TRBD2,TRBV11-2,TRBJ2-1,.,TGTGCCAGCAGCTCCTCGGGGGGTGGCGGGGGAGTCGAAGTCCCCCACAATGAGCAGTTCTTC,CASSSSGGGGGVEVPHNEQFF
.,TRBV28,TRBJ2-7,many,TGTGCCAGCATGGCAGGGGTCTACGAGCAGTACTTC,CASMAGVYEQYF
TRBD1,TRBV6-1,TRBJ2-1,.,TGTGCCAGCGATCCGGGACAGGGAAATGAGCAGTTCTTC,CASDPGQGNEQFF
TRBD1,TRBV15,TRBJ2-6,.,TGTGCCACCAGCAGCAATTCCGGGGACAGGGACTCTGGGGCCAACGTCCTGACTTTC,CATSSNSGDRDSGANVLTF
TRBD2,TRBV18,TRBJ2-5,many,TGTGCCAGCTCACCCCCCCGGGGAGGGCAAGAGACCCAGTACTTC,CASSPPRGGQETQYF
TRBD1,TRBV5-1,TRBJ1-4,many,TGCGCCAGCAGCTTGGGCGACAGGGGGATAAGGGAAAAACTGTTTTTT,CASSLGDRGIREKLFF
TRBD1,TRBV4-1,TRBJ2-5,few,TGCGCCAGCAGCCAAGGACAGGGGTTCGCAGAGACCCAGTACTTC,CASSQGQGFAETQYF
.,TRBV20-1,TRBJ2-5,.,TGCAGTGCTAGAGGATCCGTAGGGGGAGGAACGTCGTACCAAGAGACCCAGTACTTC,CSARGSVGGGTSYQETQYF
TRBD2,TRBV9,TRBJ2-7,.,TGTGCCAGCAGCGTAGGGGGTAGCGGGAAATACGAGCAGTACTTC,CASSVGGSGKYEQYF
TRBD1,TRBV6-1,TRBJ2-7,many,TGTGCCAGCAACCACCGGGGGACAGGGCAAGGCGAGCAGTACTTC,CASNHRGTGQGEQYF
.,TRBV20-1,TRBJ2-7,.,TGCAGTGCTAGCCCGTTCATAACGGGCAGCTACGAGCAGTACTTC,CSASPFITGSYEQYF
TRBD1,TRBV9,TRBJ1-5,few,TGTGCCAGCAGCGCGACAGGGGGCAATCAGCCCCAGCATTTT,CASSATGGNQPQHF
.,TRBV10-2,TRBJ2-7,many,TGCGCCAGCAGTCCGAACAGCTACGAGCAGTACTTC,CASSPNSYEQYF
.,TRBV28,TRBJ2-3,.,TGTGCCAGCAGATCGGCAGCCACAGATACGCAGTATTTT,CASRSAATDTQYF
TRBD2,TRBV20-1,TRBJ2-7,many,TGCAGTGCTAGCATGACTAGCGGGAGGGCGTCTTTCTCCTACGAGCAGTACTTC,CSASMTSGRASFSYEQYF
TRBD1,TRBV15,TRBJ2-5,.,TGTGCCACCAGCAGTCGGGGACAGCGAGATCTGTACTTC,CATSSRGQRDLYF
.,TRBV30,TRBJ2-2,many,TGTGCCTGGAGTGATCAGGGGATAGGGACCGGGGAGCTGTTTTTT,CAWSDQGIGTGELFF
.,TRBV10-2,TRBJ1-4,few,TGCGCCAGCAAAGAGAGCAGTGCAACTAATGAAAAACTGTTTTTT,CASKESSATNEKLFF
TRBD2,TRBV5-1,TRBJ2-3,few,TGCGCCAGCAGCACGGGACTAGCGGGAGGGCCGCCAGATACGCAGTATTTT,CASSTGLAGGPPDTQYF
TRBD2,TRBV5-4,TRBJ2-3,.,TGTGCCAGCAGCCGCGGACTAGCGGGTGCCATGGGGACGCAGTATTTT,CASSRGLAGAMGTQYF
TRBD1,TRBV5-1,TRBJ2-3,few,TGCGCCAGCAGCTTGGAAGGGGGCGCAGTCACAGATACGCAGTATTTT,CASSLEGGAVTDTQYF
.,TRBV3-1,TRBJ2-7,many,TGTGCCAGCAGCCAAGATTGGCCACCTTACTCCTACGAGCAGTACTTC,CASSQDWPPYSYEQYF
TRBD2,TRBV12-3/TRBV12-4,TRBJ2-1,many,TGTGCCAGCAGTTTGACGGGAGGGCCAGCTGAGCAGTTCTTC,CASSLTGGPAEQFF
.,TRBV20-1,TRBJ2-1,many,TGCAGTGCTAGAGACGACTTGGGGAGCTCCTACAATGAGCAGTTCTTC,CSARDDLGSSYNEQFF
.,TRBV14,TRBJ2-1,few,TGTGCCAGCAGCCAAGAGAGGAGGATGGGAGGTGCGAATGAGCAGTTCTTC,CASSQERRMGGANEQFF
.,TRBV20-1,TRBJ2-1,many,TGCAGTGCTCCGGGACCGAAGAATGTGGATGAGCAGTTCTTC,CSAPGPKNVDEQFF
.,TRBV7-9,TRBJ2-3,few,TGTGCCAGCGCCTTGGGGGAGACACACACAGATACGCAGTATTTT,CASALGETHTDTQYF
TRBD2,TRBV30,TRBJ2-1,many,TGTGCCTGGAGTCGAGGGACTAACAATGAGCAGTTCTTC,CAWSRGTNNEQFF